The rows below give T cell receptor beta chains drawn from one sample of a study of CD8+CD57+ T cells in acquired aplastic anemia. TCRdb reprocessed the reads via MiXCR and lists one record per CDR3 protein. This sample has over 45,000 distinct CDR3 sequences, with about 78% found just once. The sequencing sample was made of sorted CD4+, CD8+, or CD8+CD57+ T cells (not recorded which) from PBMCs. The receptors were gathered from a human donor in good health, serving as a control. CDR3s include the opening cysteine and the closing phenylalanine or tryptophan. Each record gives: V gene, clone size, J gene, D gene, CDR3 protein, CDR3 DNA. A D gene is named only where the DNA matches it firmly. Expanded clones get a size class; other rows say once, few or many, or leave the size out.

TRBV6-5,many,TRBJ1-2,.,CASILGWGDYGYTF,.
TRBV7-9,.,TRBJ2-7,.,CASSLAGFEQYF,TGTGCCAGCAGCTTAGCGGGGTTCGAGCAGTACTTC
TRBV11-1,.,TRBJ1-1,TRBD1,CASSVQGALSTEAFF,TGTGCCAGCAGCGTACAGGGGGCTCTTAGTACTGAAGCTTTCTTT
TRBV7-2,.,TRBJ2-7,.,CASNQGGLEQYF,TGTGCCAGCAATCAAGGGGGGCTCGAGCAGTACTTC
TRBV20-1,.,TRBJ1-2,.,CSASPAGHDGYTF,TGCAGTGCTAGCCCCGCCGGGCACGATGGCTACACCTTC
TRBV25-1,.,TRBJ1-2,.,CASSEIGHYGYTF,TGTGCCAGCAGTGAAATAGGGCACTATGGCTACACCTTC
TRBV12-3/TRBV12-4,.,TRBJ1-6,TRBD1,CASSLGRGASPLHF,TGTGCCAGCAGTTTAGGCAGGGGGGCTTCACCCCTCCACTTT
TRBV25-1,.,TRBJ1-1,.,CASSPQAGWDTEAFF,TGTGCCAGCAGCCCGCAAGCAGGGTGGGACACTGAAGCTTTCTTT
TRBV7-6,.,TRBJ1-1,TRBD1,CASSRQGLNTEAFF,TGTGCCAGCAGCCGACAGGGCCTGAACACTGAAGCTTTCTTT
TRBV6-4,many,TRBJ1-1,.,CASSDSDNTEAFF,TGTGCCAGCAGTGACTCGGACAACACTGAAGCTTTCTTT
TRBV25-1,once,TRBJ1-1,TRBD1,CASSGTDADTEAFF,TGTGCCAGCAGCGGGACAGACGCAGACACTGAAGCTTTCTTT
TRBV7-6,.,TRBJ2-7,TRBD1,CASSSEVDRGHEQYF,TGTGCCAGCAGCTCCGAAGTGGACAGGGGGCACGAGCAGTACTTC
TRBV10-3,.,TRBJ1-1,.,CAIIPLNRSEAFF,TGTGCCATCATCCCTCTAAACAGGTCTGAAGCTTTCTTT
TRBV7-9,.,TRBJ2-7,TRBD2,CASSRTSDAYEQYF,TGTGCCAGCAGCCGGACTAGCGATGCCTACGAGCAGTACTTC
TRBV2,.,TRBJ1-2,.,CASSEPNSGAVRDYGYTF,TGTGCCAGCAGTGAACCTAACTCGGGGGCAGTACGGGACTATGGCTACACCTTC
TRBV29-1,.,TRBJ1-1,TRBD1,CSAVRDRGGTEAFF,TGCAGCGCCGTCCGGGACAGGGGAGGCACTGAAGCTTTCTTT
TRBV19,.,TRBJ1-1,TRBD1,CASSITGQGVAEAFF,TGTGCCAGTAGTATAACGGGACAGGGGGTCGCTGAAGCTTTCTTT
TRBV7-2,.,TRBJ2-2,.,CASSHSAVTGELFF,TGTGCCAGCAGCCACTCTGCGGTCACCGGGGAGCTGTTTTTT
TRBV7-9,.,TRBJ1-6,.,CATGGGGGSPLHF,TGTGCCACTGGTGGAGGGGGAGGATCACCCCTCCACTTT
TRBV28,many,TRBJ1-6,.,CASSSGQSYNSPLHF,TGTGCCAGCAGCTCGGGACAATCGTATAATTCACCCCTCCACTTT
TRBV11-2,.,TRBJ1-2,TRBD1,CASSLQGVYGYTF,TGTGCCAGCAGCTTACAGGGGGTCTATGGCTACACCTTC
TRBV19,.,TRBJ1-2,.,CASSNLPRGYTF,TGTGCCAGTAGTAACCTCCCGAGAGGCTACACCTTC
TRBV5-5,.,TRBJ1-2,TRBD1,CASEVRRGHLDYGYTF,TGTGCCAGCGAGGTGAGGAGGGGGCATCTAGACTATGGCTACACCTTC
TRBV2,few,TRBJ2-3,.,CASSYGGPTDTQYF,TGTGCCAGCAGCTACGGGGGGCCGACAGATACGCAGTATTTT
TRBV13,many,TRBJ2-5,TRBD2,CASSLLAGGRETQYF,TGTGCCAGCAGCTTATTGGCGGGAGGGCGGGAGACCCAGTACTTC
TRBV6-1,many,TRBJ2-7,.,CASSESKGWGYEQYF,TGTGCCAGCAGTGAAAGTAAGGGTTGGGGCTACGAGCAGTACTTC
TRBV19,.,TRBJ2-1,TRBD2,CASRRLAGAYNEQFF,TGTGCCAGTAGACGACTAGCGGGTGCTTACAATGAGCAGTTCTTC
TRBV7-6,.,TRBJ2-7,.,CASSEGDEQYF,TGTGCCAGCTCGGAGGGGGACGAGCAGTACTTC
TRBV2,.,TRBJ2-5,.,CASKASGGEETQYF,TGTGCCAGCAAAGCTTCGGGGGGCGAGGAGACCCAGTACTTC
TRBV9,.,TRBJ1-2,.,CASGTVYGYTF,TGTGCTAGCGGCACGGTTTATGGCTACACCTTC
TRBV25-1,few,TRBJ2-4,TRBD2,CASSQGIAGGWGKNIQYF,TGTGCCAGCAGCCAAGGGATAGCGGGAGGTTGGGGCAAAAACATTCAGTACTTC
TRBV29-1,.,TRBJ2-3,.,CSVELSTDTQYF,TGCAGCGTTGAACTAAGCACAGATACGCAGTATTTT